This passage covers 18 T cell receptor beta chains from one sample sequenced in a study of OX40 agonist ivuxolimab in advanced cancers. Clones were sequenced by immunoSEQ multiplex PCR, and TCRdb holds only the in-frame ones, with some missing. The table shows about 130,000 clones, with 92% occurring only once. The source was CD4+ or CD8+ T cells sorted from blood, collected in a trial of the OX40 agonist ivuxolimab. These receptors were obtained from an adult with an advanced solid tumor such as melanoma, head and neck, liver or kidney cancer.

CDR3 sequence (DNA): TGCGCCAGCAGCCGGGCCCCGGGACTAGCGTCCGATGAGCAGTTCTTC. Protein: CASSRAPGLASDEQFF. The J gene is TRBJ2-1, the V gene TRBV5-1, with 10 bases matching TRBD2. Trimming removed 4 bases from V and 8 bases from J; junction bases left unmatched: 12. CDR1 and CDR2 from the germline V gene are SGHRS and YFSETQ. The CDR3 consists of 16 residues.

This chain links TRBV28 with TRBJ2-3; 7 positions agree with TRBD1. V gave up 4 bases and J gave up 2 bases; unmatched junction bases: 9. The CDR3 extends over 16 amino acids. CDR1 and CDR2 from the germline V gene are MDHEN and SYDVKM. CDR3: CASSYPTGMLTDTQYF. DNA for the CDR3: TGTGCCAGCAGTTACCCGACAGGGATGCTCACAGATACGCAGTATTTT.

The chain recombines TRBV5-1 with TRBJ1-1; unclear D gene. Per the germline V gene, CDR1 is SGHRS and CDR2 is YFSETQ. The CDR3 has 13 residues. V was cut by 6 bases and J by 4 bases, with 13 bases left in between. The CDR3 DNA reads TGCGCCAGCATGATACTCAGAGGCACTGAAGCTTTCTTT. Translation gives CASMILRGTEAFF.

CDR3 nucleotides: TGCGCCAGCAGCTCCTTGGGGACAGGGGGATTCACAGATACGCAGTATTTT. This gives the protein CASSSLGTGGFTDTQYF. This chain joins TRBV5-1 and TRBJ2-3, with 11 bases identical to TRBD1. The CDR3 has 17 residues. CDR1 is SGHRS and CDR2 is YFSETQ in the germline V gene. The junction had 8 bases not matched to a gene; V was cut back by 3 bases and J by 2 bases.

This CDR3 is CASSLYTGTGITWGNQPQHF. The DNA for the CDR3 is TGTGCCAGCAGTTTATATACCGGGACAGGAATAACGTGGGGCAATCAGCCCCAGCATTTT. The V gene is TRBV28, the J gene TRBJ1-5; 8 bases match TRBD1. With V trimmed by 1 base and J by 2 bases, 16 bases remained unmatched. Germline CDR1 is MDHEN and CDR2 is SYDVKM. The CDR3 length is 20 residues.

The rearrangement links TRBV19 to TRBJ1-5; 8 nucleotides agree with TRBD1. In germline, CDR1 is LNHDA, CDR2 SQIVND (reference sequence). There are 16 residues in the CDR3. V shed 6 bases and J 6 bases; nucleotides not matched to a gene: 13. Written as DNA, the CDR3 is TGTGCCAGTAGGCACCCCGGGACAGGAGAATTTCAGCCCCAGCATTTT. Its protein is CASRHPGTGEFQPQHF.

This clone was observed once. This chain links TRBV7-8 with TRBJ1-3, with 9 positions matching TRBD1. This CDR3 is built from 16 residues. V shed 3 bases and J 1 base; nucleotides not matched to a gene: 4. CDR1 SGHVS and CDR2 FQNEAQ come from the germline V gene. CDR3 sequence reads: CASSLGQGRSGNTIYF. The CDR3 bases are TGTGCCAGCAGCTTGGGACAGGGAAGGTCTGGAAACACCATATATTTT.

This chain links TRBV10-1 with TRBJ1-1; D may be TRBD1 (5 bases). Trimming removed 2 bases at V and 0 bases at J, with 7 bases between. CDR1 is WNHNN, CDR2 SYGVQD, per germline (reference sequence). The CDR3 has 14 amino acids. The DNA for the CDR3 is TGCGCCAGCAGTGAGGAGGGGATGAACACTGAAGCTTTCTTT. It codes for CASSEEGMNTEAFF.

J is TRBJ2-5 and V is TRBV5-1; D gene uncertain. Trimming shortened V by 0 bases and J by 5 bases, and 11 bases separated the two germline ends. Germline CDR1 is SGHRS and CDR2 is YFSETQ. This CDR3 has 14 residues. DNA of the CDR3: TGCGCCAGCAGCTTGGACCCCGAGCGTGAGACCCAGTACTTC. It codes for CASSLDPERETQYF.

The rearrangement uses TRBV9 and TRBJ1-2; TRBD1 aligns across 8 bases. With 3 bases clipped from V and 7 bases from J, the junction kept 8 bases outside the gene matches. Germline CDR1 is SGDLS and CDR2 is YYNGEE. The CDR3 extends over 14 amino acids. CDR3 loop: CASSAGQGRSGYTF. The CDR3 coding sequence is TGTGCCAGCAGCGCCGGACAGGGAAGAAGTGGCTACACCTTC.

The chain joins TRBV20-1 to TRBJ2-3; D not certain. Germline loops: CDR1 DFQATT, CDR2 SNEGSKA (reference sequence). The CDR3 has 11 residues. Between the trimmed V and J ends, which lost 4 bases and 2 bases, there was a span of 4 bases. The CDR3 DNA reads TGCAGTGCTATTCCCACAGATACGCAGTATTTT. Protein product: CSAIPTDTQYF.

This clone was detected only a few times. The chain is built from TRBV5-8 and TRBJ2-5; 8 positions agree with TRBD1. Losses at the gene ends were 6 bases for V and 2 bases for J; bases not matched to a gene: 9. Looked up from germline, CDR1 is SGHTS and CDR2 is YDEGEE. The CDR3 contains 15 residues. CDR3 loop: CASTGRDRSQETQYF. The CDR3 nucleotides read TGTGCCAGCACCGGCCGGGACAGGTCGCAAGAGACCCAGTACTTC. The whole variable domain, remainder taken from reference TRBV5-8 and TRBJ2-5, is EAGVTQSPTHLIKTRGQQATLRCSPISGHTSVYWYQQALGLGLQFLLWYDEGEERNRGNFPPRFSGRQFPNYSSELNVNALELEDSALYLCASTGRDRSQETQYFGPGTRLLVL.

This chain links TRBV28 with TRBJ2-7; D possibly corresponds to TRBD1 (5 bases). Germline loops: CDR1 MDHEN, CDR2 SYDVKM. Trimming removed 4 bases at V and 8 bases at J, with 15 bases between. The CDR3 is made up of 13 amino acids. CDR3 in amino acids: CASSSLTAYKQYF. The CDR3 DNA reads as TGTGCCAGCAGTTCCTTGACAGCCTATAAGCAGTACTTC.

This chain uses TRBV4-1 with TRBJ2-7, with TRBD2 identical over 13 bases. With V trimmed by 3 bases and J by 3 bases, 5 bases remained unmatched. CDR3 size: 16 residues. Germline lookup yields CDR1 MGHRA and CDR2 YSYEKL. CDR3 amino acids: CASSHTSGRGGYEQYF. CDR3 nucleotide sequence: TGCGCCAGCAGCCACACTAGCGGGAGGGGGGGCTACGAGCAGTACTTC.

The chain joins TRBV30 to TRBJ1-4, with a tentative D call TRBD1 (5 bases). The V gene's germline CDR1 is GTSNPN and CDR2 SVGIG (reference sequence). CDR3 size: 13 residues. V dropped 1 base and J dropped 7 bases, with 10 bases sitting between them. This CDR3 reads CAWSGGHGEKLFF. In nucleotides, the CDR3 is TGTGCCTGGAGTGGCGGACACGGTGAAAAACTGTTTTTT. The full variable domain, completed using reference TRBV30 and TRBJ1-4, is SQTIHQWPATLVQPVGSPLSLECTVEGTSNPNLYWYRQAAGRGLQLLFYSVGIGQISSEVPQNLSASRPQDRQFILSSKKLLLSDSGFYLCAWSGGHGEKLFFGSGTQLSVL.

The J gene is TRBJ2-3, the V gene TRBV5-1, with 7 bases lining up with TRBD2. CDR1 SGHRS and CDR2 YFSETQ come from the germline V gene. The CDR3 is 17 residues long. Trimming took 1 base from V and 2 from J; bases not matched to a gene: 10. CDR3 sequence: CASSLSGRALVTDTQYF. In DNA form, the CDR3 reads TGCGCCAGCAGCTTGAGTGGGAGGGCCCTCGTCACAGATACGCAGTATTTT.

CDR3 amino acids: CASSYYRPEVSGYTF. DNA for the CDR3: TGTGCCAGCAGTTATTATCGACCGGAGGTCAGTGGCTACACCTTC. The chain couples TRBV6-5 to TRBJ1-2; D not certain. Trimming pared 3 bases from V and 7 bases from J, leaving 18 bases between. The germline V gene encodes CDR1 MNHEY and CDR2 SVGAGI. The length of the CDR3 is 15 residues.

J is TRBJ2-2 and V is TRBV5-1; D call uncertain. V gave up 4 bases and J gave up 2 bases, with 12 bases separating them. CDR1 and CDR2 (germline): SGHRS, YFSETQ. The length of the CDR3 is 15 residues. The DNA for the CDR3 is TGCGCCAGCAGCCCTGCAGGCACAAACACCGGGGAGCTGTTTTTT. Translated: CASSPAGTNTGELFF.